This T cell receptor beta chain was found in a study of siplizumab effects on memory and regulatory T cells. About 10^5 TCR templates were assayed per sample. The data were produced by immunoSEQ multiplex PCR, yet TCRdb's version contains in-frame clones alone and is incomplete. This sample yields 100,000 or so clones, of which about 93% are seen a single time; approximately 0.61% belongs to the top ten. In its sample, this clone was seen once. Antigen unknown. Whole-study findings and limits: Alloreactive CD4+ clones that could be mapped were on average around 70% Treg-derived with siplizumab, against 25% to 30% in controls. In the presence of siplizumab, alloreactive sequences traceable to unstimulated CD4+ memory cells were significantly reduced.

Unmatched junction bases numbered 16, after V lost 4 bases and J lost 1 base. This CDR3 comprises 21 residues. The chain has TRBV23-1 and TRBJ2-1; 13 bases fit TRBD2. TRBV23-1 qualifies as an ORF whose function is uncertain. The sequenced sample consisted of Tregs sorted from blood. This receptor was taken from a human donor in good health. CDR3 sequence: CASSLSDTSGRAVRSYNEQFF. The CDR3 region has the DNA TGCGCCAGCAGTCTTTCGGACACTAGCGGGAGGGCGGTAAGGTCCTACAATGAGCAGTTCTTC.